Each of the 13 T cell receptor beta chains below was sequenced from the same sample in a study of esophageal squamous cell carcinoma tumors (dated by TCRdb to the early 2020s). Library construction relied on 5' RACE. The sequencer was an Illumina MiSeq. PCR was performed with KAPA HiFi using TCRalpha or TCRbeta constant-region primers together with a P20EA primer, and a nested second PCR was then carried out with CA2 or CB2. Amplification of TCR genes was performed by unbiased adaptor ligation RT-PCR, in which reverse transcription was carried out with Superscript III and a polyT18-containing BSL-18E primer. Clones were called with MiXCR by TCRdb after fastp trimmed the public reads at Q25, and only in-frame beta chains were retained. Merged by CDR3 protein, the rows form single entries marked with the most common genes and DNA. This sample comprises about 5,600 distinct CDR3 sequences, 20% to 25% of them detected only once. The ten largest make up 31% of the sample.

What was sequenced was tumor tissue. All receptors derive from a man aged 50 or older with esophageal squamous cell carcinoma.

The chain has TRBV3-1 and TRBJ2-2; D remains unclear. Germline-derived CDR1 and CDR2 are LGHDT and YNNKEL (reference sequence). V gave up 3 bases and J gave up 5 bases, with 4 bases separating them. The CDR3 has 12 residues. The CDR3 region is CASSQGTGELFF. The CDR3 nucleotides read TGTGCCAGCAGCCAGGGTACCGGGGAGCTGTTTTTT. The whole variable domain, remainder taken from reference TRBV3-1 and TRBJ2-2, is DTAVSQTPKYLVTQMGNDKSIKCEQNLGHDTMYWYKQDSKKFLKIMFSYNNKELIINETVPNRFSPKSPDKAHLNLHINSLELGDSAVYFCASSQGTGELFFGEGSRLTVL.

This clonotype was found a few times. The CDR3 loop reads CASSQVYEQYF. CDR3 nucleotide sequence: TGTGCCAGCAGCCAAGTATACGAGCAGTACTTC. This chain uses TRBV3-1 with TRBJ2-7; no clear D. Per germline, CDR1 LGHDT and CDR2 YNNKEL (reference sequence). The CDR3 runs 11 residues. V dropped 1 base and J dropped 4 bases, with 2 bases sitting between them.

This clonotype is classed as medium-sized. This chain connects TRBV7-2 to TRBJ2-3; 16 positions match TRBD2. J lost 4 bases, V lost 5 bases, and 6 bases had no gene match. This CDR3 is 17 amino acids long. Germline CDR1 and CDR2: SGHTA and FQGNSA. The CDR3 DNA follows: TGTGCCAGCAGCAAACCGGGACTAGCGGGAGGGCCAGATACGCAGTATTTT. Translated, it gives CASSKPGLAGGPDTQYF. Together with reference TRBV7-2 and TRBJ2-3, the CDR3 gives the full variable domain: GAGVSQSPSNKVTEKGKDVELRCDPISGHTALYWYRQSLGQGLEFLIYFQGNSAPDKSGLPSDRFSAERTGGSVSTLTIQRTQQEDSAVYLCASSKPGLAGGPDTQYFGPGTRLTVL.

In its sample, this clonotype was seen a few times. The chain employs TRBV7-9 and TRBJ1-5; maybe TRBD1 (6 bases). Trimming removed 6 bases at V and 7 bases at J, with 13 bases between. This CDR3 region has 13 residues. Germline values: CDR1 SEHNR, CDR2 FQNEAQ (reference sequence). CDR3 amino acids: CASSDKGGQPQHF. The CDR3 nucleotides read TGTGCCAGCAGTGACAAGGGGGGCCAGCCCCAGCATTTT.

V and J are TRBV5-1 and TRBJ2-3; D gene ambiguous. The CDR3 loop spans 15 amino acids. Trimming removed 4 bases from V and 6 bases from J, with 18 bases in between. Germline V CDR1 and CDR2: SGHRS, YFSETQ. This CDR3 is CASSPGLAEGDTQYF. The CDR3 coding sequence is TGCGCCAGCAGCCCGGGTTTGGCGGAAGGGGATACGCAGTATTTT.

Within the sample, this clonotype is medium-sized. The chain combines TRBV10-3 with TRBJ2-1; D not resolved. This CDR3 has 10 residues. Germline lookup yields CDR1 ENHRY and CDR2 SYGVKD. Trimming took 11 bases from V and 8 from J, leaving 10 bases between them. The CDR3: CAPLGHEQFF. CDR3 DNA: TGTGCCCCACTTGGGCATGAGCAGTTCTTC.

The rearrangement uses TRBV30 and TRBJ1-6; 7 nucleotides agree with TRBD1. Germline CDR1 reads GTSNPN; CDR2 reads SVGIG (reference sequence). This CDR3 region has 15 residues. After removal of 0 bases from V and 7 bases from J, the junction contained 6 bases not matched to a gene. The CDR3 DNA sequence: TGTGCCTGGAGTGTACCGACAGGGCGCAATTCACCCCTCCACTTT. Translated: CAWSVPTGRNSPLHF.

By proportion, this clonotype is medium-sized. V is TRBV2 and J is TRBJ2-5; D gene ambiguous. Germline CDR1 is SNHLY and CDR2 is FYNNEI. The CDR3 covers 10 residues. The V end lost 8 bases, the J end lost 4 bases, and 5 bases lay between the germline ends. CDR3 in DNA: TGTGCCAGCGAAAGAGAGACCCAGTACTTC. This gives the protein CASERETQYF.

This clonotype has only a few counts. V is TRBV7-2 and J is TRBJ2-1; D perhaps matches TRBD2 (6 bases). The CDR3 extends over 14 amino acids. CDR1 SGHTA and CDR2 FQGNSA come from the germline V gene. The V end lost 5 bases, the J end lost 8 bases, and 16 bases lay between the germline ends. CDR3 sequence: CASSLAVRDYEQFF. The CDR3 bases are TGTGCCAGCAGCCTCGCCGTCCGGGACTATGAGCAGTTCTTC.

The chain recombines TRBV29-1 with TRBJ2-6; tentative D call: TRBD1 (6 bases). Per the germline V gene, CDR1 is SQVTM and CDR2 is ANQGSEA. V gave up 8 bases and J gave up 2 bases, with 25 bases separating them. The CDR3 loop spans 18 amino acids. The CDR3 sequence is CSMYLGQMDGAGANVLTF. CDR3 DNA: TGCAGCATGTACCTCGGACAGATGGATGGGGCTGGGGCCAACGTCCTGACTTTC.

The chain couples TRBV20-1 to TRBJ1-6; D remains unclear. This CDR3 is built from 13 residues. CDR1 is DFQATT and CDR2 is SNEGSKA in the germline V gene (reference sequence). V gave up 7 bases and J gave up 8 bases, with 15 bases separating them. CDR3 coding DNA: TGCAGTGGTGCACGGAATGTGGATTCACCCCTCCACTTT. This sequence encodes CSGARNVDSPLHF.

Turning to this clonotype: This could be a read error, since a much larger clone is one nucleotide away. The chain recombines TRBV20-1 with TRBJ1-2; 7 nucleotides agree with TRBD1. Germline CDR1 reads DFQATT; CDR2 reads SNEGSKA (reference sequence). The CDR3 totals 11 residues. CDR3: CSVEGAGGFTF. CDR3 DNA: TGCAGTGTGGAGGGGGCGGGTGGCTTCACCTTC.

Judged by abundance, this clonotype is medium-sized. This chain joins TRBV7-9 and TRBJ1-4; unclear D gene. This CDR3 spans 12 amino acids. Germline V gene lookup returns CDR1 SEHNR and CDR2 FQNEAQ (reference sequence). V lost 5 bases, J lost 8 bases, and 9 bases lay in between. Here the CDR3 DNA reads TGTGCCAGCAGCCCAAACCTCGAAAAACTGTTTTTT. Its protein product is CASSPNLEKLFF.